These T cell receptor beta chains were read from a single sample in a study of T-cell reconstitution after alpha-beta-depleted transplantation in children. TCRdb redid the calling of the PCR reads with MiXCR, one entry per CDR3 protein. The table records under 250,000 distinct CDR3 sequences, about a sixth of them present only once. The sequences come from PBMCs, mostly from graft donor cells, collected 360 days after TCRalphabeta/CD19-depleted stem cell transplant. The receptor source for this set is a male patient aged 2 to 10 who had a stem cell transplant for acute lymphoblastic leukemia, so the T cells may come from the graft donor. The CDR3 runs from the conserved cysteine through the conserved F or W. The D gene is left open where the match is weak. Only some rows state a clone size, as once, few, many or a class for expanded clones.

V	size	D	J	DNA	CDR3
TRBV6-2/TRBV6-3	few	NA	TRBJ2-1	TGTGCCAGCAGTTACGTCCCGGGGGCGGTCTACAATGAGCAGTTCTTC	CASSYVPGAVYNEQFF
TRBV7-9	few	NA	TRBJ1-1	TGTGCCAGCAGCCTAGGATCGGTCCTACTGTCAACTAGGGCTTTCTTT	CASSLGSVLLSTRAFF
TRBV7-2	NA	NA	TRBJ1-1	TGTGCCAGCAGCTTTCTGCGGGAGTTTGGGACTGAAGCTTTCTTT	CASSFLREFGTEAFF
TRBV4-3	NA	NA	TRBJ1-1	TGCGCCAGCAGCCAAGATTTGGTCGCTCTACTGAACACTGAAGCTTTCTTT	CASSQDLVALLNTEAFF
TRBV15	few	NA	TRBJ2-2	TGTGCCACCAGCATGGAGAGCACGAACACCGGGGAGCTGTTTTTT	CATSMESTNTGELFF
TRBV27	NA	NA	TRBJ2-1	TGTGCCAGCAGTTTATGGTCCAGGGCGGAAGAGCAGTTCTTC	CASSLWSRAEEQFF
TRBV5-1	NA	NA	TRBJ2-2	TGCGCCAGCAGCTCGACTATCCTTTGGGGCGCCGGGGAGCTGTTTTTT	CASSSTILWGAGELFF
TRBV7-2	few	NA	TRBJ2-1	TGTGCCAGCAGGAACAGGGACCTCAATGAGCAGTTCTTC	CASRNRDLNEQFF
TRBV2	NA	TRBD1	TRBJ1-5	TGTGCCAGCAGTTACATGGGACAGGGTCTCGGCAATCAGCCCCAGCATTTT	CASSYMGQGLGNQPQHF
TRBV29-1	many	NA	TRBJ1-2	TGCAGCGTAGACGACAGTTATGGCTACACCTTC	CSVDDSYGYTF
TRBV10-3	NA	TRBD1	TRBJ1-2	TGTGCCATCAGTGAGCCCCCGGGACAGGTTAACTATGGCTACACCTTC	CAISEPPGQVNYGYTF
TRBV20-1	NA	TRBD2	TRBJ2-1	TGCAGTGCTTCCGGACTAGCGGGGGGGTTCAGTGAGCAGTTCTTC	CSASGLAGGFSEQFF
TRBV12-3/TRBV12-4	many	TRBD2	TRBJ2-1	TGTGCCAGCAGATACCGGACTAGCGGCTCCTACAATGAGCAGTTCTTC	CASRYRTSGSYNEQFF
TRBV20-1	NA	NA	TRBJ1-2	TGCTGTGCTAGAGAGGACGCCTGGGGGGCTAACTATGGCTACACCTTC	CCAREDAWGANYGYTF
TRBV12-5	many	NA	TRBJ2-2	TGTGCTAGTGGTTTGGGCCCGGGCAACACCGGGGAGCTGTTTTTT	CASGLGPGNTGELFF
TRBV7-6	NA	NA	TRBJ2-7	TGTGCCAGCAGCCCAGTCCCAGATACCTACGAGCAGTACTTC	CASSPVPDTYEQYF
TRBV6-5	few	TRBD1	TRBJ1-1	TGTGCCAGCAGTTACAAGACAGGGGAATTGTCCACTGAAGCTTTCTTT	CASSYKTGELSTEAFF
TRBV6-4	many	TRBD1	TRBJ2-7	TGTGCCAGACGGTGGACAGGAACCTACGAGCAGTACTTC	CARRWTGTYEQYF
TRBV7-2	NA	TRBD1	TRBJ1-1	TGTGCCAGCAGCCCGGACAGGGCGATTCCGGAAGCTTTCTTT	CASSPDRAIPEAFF
TRBV4-3	few	TRBD2	TRBJ2-3	TGCGCCAGCAGCGCTCTAGCGGGGGGGCTGACAGATACGCAGTATTTT	CASSALAGGLTDTQYF
TRBV6-5	few	NA	TRBJ2-7	TGTGCCAGCAGTTACCTAATTAGTCCGGGGGAGCAGTACTTC	CASSYLISPGEQYF
TRBV12-3/TRBV12-4	NA	NA	TRBJ1-2	TGTGCCAGCAGTTTTACTGCAACTTATGGCTACACCTTC	CASSFTATYGYTF
TRBV2	NA	TRBD2	TRBJ2-1	TGTGCCAGCAGGAGGTACGGACTAGCGGCAAGGGAGCGGAACAATGAGCAGTTCTTC	CASRRYGLAARERNNEQFF
TRBV7-9	few	NA	TRBJ2-7	TGTGCCAGCAGCTTTAAGGGTTCAAGTGAGCAGTACTTC	CASSFKGSSEQYF
TRBV30	NA	TRBD1	TRBJ1-5	TGTGCCTGGAGCGGGGGACAGGGCGTCAATCAGCCCCAGCATTTT	CAWSGGQGVNQPQHF
TRBV30	NA	TRBD2	TRBJ2-7	TGTGCCTGGAGTACAGGACTAGCGGGGGTCTACGAGCAGTACTTC	CAWSTGLAGVYEQYF
TRBV20-1	NA	TRBD2	TRBJ2-2	TGCAGTGGGACTAGCGGGGGGGCCGGGGAGCTGTTTTTT	CSGTSGGAGELFF
TRBV28	NA	NA	TRBJ2-5	TGTGCCAGCAGTTTTAGAGGAGTGGTCGGAGAGACCCAGTACTTC	CASSFRGVVGETQYF
TRBV6-2/TRBV6-3	NA	NA	TRBJ1-1	TGTGCCAGCAGTTACGCAGCGAACACTGAAGCTTTCTTT	CASSYAANTEAFF
TRBV12-3/TRBV12-4	few	NA	TRBJ2-5	TGTGCCAGCAGTTTTCCAGCGGCCGGGGCCCAGTACTTC	CASSFPAAGAQYF
TRBV19	few	TRBD1	TRBJ2-7	TGTGCCAGTAGCCCCGTGGGACAGGGGATGTACGAGCAGTACTTC	CASSPVGQGMYEQYF
TRBV5-1	few	NA	TRBJ1-2	TGCGCCAGCAGCTTGTCAGGGGCGATCAACTATGGCTACACCTTC	CASSLSGAINYGYTF
TRBV7-2	NA	NA	TRBJ2-7	TGTGCCAGCAGTAGACAGAGACAATCTTACGAGCAGTACTTC	CASSRQRQSYEQYF
TRBV20-1	few	NA	TRBJ1-2	TGCAGTGCTTTGGACAGATCCCATGGCTACACCTTC	CSALDRSHGYTF
TRBV29-1	few	NA	TRBJ1-1	TGCAGCGCTGGACACTCGGGAACTGAAGCTTTCTTT	CSAGHSGTEAFF
TRBV7-9	few	NA	TRBJ1-1	TGTGCCAGCAGCATACGTAGAAACACTGAAGCTTTCTTT	CASSIRRNTEAFF
TRBV20-1	many	NA	TRBJ2-7	TGCAGTGCTATGGCTAGCTCCCACGAGCAGTACTTC	CSAMASSHEQYF
TRBV15	NA	NA	TRBJ1-3	TGTGCCACCAGCAGAGATTCCCTTGGGGACACCATATATTTT	CATSRDSLGDTIYF
TRBV5-1	few	NA	TRBJ2-1	TGCGCCAGCAGCTTGGTCCCCCCCAGCGACCGTTACAATGAGCAGTTCTTC	CASSLVPPSDRYNEQFF
TRBV4-3	many	TRBD1	TRBJ2-7	TGCGCCAGCTCTTCGACAGGGACCTACGAGCAGTACTTC	CASSSTGTYEQYF
TRBV2	NA	NA	TRBJ2-3	TGTGCCAGCAGCTTTAGGGGTAGAATCCCAGATACGCAGTATTTT	CASSFRGRIPDTQYF
TRBV24-1	NA	NA	TRBJ2-3	TGTGCCACCAGTGATGGGGACGACTCCTATACAGATACGCAGTATTTT	CATSDGDDSYTDTQYF
TRBV27	NA	NA	TRBJ1-2	TGTGCCAGCAGTTCCGACGATCGGTACGGCTACACCTTC	CASSSDDRYGYTF
TRBV10-3	NA	NA	TRBJ2-3	TGTGCCATCAGCGCCGTCACAGATACGCAGTATTTT	CAISAVTDTQYF
TRBV12-3/TRBV12-4	NA	TRBD2	TRBJ2-1	TGTGCCAGCAGTTCGGGACTAGCGAATGAGCAGTTCTTC	CASSSGLANEQFF
TRBV5-1	NA	NA	TRBJ2-7	TGCGCCAGCAGCCCGGGGACCGAGAGTGGCGAGCAGTACTTC	CASSPGTESGEQYF
TRBV7-2	few	TRBD2	TRBJ2-3	TGTGCCAGCAGCGGGACTAGCGGAGATACGCAGTATTTT	CASSGTSGDTQYF
TRBV5-1	NA	NA	TRBJ1-3	TGCGCCAGCAGCTTGGGCGGGACGTTGTCTGGAAACACCATATATTTT	CASSLGGTLSGNTIYF
TRBV7-7	few	NA	TRBJ2-1	TGTGCTAGCAGCTTCGGCGAAGGCGATGAGCAGTTCTTC	CASSFGEGDEQFF
TRBV7-6	few	NA	TRBJ2-7	TGTGCCAGCAGCCCAAACCAAGACAGGTTTAAGACTTACGAGCAGTACTTC	CASSPNQDRFKTYEQYF
TRBV7-9	many	NA	TRBJ2-7	TGTGCCAGCGACTGGGGCATAATGGGGGAGCAGTACTTC	CASDWGIMGEQYF
TRBV19	few	NA	TRBJ1-1	TGTGCCAGTAGTATAGATCTCGCTGTTAACACTGAAGCTTTCTTT	CASSIDLAVNTEAFF
TRBV10-3	NA	TRBD1	TRBJ1-4	TGTGCCATCAGTGAGTCGAAGGGACAGGGGGCAACTAATGAAAAACTGTTTTTT	CAISESKGQGATNEKLFF
TRBV12-3/TRBV12-4	NA	NA	TRBJ1-5	TGTGCCAGCAGTTTCCAGGGAACGGGCAATCAGCCCCAGCATTTT	CASSFQGTGNQPQHF
TRBV6-2/TRBV6-3	NA	NA	TRBJ2-7	TGTGCCAGCAGTTACGCCAGGGGCCCTGCCCACGAGCAGTACTTC	CASSYARGPAHEQYF